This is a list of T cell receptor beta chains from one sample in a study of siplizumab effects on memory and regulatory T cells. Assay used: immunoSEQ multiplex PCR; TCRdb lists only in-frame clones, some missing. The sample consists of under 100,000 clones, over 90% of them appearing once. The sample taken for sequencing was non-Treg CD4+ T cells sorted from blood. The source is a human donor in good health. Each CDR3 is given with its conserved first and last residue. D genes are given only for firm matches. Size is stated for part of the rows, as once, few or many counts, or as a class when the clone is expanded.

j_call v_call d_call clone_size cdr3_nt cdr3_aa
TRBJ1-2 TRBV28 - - TGTGCCAGCAGGCTGGGACGGAACTATGGCTACACCTTC CASRLGRNYGYTF
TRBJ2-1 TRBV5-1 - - TGCGCCAGCAGCTTGGATAGCGGAACTTACAATGAGCAGTTCTTC CASSLDSGTYNEQFF
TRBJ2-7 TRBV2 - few TGTGCCAGCAGTGAAGGGTCCTACGAGCAGTACTTC CASSEGSYEQYF
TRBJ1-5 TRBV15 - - TGTGCCACCAGCCTAAAAACCAATCAGCCCCAGCATTTT CATSLKTNQPQHF
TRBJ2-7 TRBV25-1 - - TGTGCCAGCAGGGGAGATACCTACGAGCAGTACTTC CASRGDTYEQYF
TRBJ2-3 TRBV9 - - TGTGCCAGCAGCGCCGTAGCTCCGTTTGTGGATGGAGATACGCAGTATTTT CASSAVAPFVDGDTQYF
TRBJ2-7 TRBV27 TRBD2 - TGTGCCAGCAGTTTTGCGGGAGTCTTATTCGAGCAGTACTTC CASSFAGVLFEQYF
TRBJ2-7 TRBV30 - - TGTGCCTGGAGTGCGGGACGGACTAAATCCTACGAGCAGTACTTC CAWSAGRTKSYEQYF
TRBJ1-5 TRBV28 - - TGTGCCAGCAGTTTAATCAGAGGCAATCAGCCCCAGCATTTT CASSLIRGNQPQHF
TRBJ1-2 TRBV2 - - TGTGCCAGCAGTGATAATCAGGGTTATGGCTACACCTTC CASSDNQGYGYTF
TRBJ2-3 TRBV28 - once TGTGCCAGCCTCAACGCCCTCCCTGTGGATACGCAGTATTTT CASLNALPVDTQYF
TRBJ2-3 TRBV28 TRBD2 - TGTGCCAGCAGGACTAGCGGGCGCACAGATACGCAGTATTTT CASRTSGRTDTQYF
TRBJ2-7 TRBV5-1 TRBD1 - TGCGCCAGCAGCTTAGACAGGGGAAGAACGTACGAGCAGTACTTC CASSLDRGRTYEQYF
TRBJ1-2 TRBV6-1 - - TGTGCCAGCAGTGAACGCCTGGACGATGGCTACACCTTC CASSERLDDGYTF
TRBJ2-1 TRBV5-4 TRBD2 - TGTGCCAGCAGCTTGGCCAGCGGGAGGGCCGCTGAGCAGTTCTTC CASSLASGRAAEQFF
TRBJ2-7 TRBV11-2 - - TGTGCCAGCAGCTTAGAGGCAGAAAACTACGAGCAGTACTTC CASSLEAENYEQYF
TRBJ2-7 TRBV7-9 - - TGTGCCAGCAGCTTAGAATCGTCGGTGAACGAGCAGTACTTC CASSLESSVNEQYF
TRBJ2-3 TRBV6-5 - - TGTGCCAGCAGTTCAACAGGGAGCACAGATACGCAGTATTTT CASSSTGSTDTQYF
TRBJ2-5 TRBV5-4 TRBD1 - TGTGCCAGCAGCTCCTGGACAGGGAGGGAGACCCAGTACTTC CASSSWTGRETQYF
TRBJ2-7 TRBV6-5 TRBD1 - TGTGCCAGCAGTTACGCGACAGGGAGCGACGAGCAGTACTTC CASSYATGSDEQYF
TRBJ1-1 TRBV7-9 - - TGTGCCAGCAGCTTAGATCTCGGCTTAGCTGAAGCTTTCTTT CASSLDLGLAEAFF
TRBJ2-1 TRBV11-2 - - TGTGCCAGCAGCCCGACTAGTGAGAAGGTGAATGAGCAGTTCTTC CASSPTSEKVNEQFF
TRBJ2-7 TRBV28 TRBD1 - TGTGCCAGCAGGACAGGGGTCTCCTACGAGCAGTACTTC CASRTGVSYEQYF
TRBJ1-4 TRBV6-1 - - TGTGCCAGCAGGAATCAACAGAATGAAAAACTGTTTTTT CASRNQQNEKLFF
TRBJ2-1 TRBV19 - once TGTGCCAGTAGTCTCACACAGGTCCCCTACAATGAGCAGTTCTTC CASSLTQVPYNEQFF
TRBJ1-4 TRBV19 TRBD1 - TGTGCCAGTAGTAGGAGACAGGGGGGTCTCGCAACTAATGAAAAACTGTTTTTT CASSRRQGGLATNEKLFF
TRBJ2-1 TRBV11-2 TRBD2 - TGTGCCAGCAGCCGGAAAGGACTAGCGGGAGCTGAGCAGTTCTTC CASSRKGLAGAEQFF
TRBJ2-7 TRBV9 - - TGTGCCAGCAGCGCTAATACCCAGTACGAGCAGTACTTC CASSANTQYEQYF
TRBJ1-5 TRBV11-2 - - TGTGCCAGCAGCTTATTGCGGGGGGAGGGCAATCAGCCCCAGCATTTT CASSLLRGEGNQPQHF
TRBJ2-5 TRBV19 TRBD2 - TGTGCCAGTAGTACGTCTAGCGGGAGGGCCTGGTTCGCGGAGACCCAGTACTTC CASSTSSGRAWFAETQYF
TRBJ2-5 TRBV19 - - TGTGCCAGTAGTCGGATCCCGGCACAAGAAGAGACCCAGTACTTC CASSRIPAQEETQYF
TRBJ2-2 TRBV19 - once TGTGCCAGCCAGGAGGTAACCGGGGAGCTGTTTTTT CASQEVTGELFF
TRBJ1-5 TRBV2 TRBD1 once TGTGCCAGTACACGGACAGGGAGAATAGCAATGCGTCAGCCCCAGCATTTT CASTRTGRIAMRQPQHF
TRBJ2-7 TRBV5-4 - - TGTGCCAGCAGCCATATCAAGGGGGGGCGGTACGAGCAGTACTTC CASSHIKGGRYEQYF
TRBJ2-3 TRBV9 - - TGTGCCAGCAGCGGCGACATCTCTAGCACAGATACGCAGTATTTT CASSGDISSTDTQYF
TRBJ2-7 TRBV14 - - TGTGCCAGCAGCCAAAAACTTCTCGTTAGGCAGTACTTC CASSQKLLVRQYF
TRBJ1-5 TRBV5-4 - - TGTGCCAGCAGCTTGGTCGAGGGAAGGCAGCCCCAGCATTTT CASSLVEGRQPQHF
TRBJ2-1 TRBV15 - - TGTGCCACCAGCAGGGAACCCCGCGGAGGTCACTACAATGAGCAGTTCTTC CATSREPRGGHYNEQFF
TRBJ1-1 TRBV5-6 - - TGTGCCAGCCGGCGGGGGTGGACTGAAGCTTTCTTT CASRRGWTEAFF
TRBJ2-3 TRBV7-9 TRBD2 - TGTGCCAGCAGCTCAGGACTAGCGGGGTACCTCTCTAGCACAGATACGCAGTATTTT CASSSGLAGYLSSTDTQYF
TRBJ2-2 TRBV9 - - TGTGCCAGCAGCGTAGTTAGCGGAGGGACCGGGGAGCTGTTTTTT CASSVVSGGTGELFF
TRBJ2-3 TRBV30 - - TGTGCCTGGAGTGATCCGGGGCGAGGGTCAGATACGCAGTATTTT CAWSDPGRGSDTQYF
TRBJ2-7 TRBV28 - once TGTGCCAGCAGTTTAGGGCAGTACGAGCAGTACTTC CASSLGQYEQYF
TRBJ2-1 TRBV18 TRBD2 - TGTGCCAGCTCACCACCAGATGGACTAGCGGGGACCGAGCAGTTCTTC CASSPPDGLAGTEQFF
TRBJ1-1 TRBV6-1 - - TGTGCCAGCAGTGAGGTCCGGAATACTGAAGCTTTCTTT CASSEVRNTEAFF
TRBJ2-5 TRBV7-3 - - TGTGCCAGCAGCTTAAACCGGGGTAGGGGCCAAGAGACCCAGTACTTC CASSLNRGRGQETQYF
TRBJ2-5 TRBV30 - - TGTGCCTGGGCGACCAGAGAGACCCAGTACTTC CAWATRETQYF
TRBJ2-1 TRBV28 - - TGTGCCAGCAGTTTAGCCGGGCGGATCAATGAGCAGTTCTTC CASSLAGRINEQFF
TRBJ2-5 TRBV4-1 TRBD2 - TGCGCCAGCAGCCAAGTAGTCTCGTTAGCGGGAGAGACCCAGTACTTC CASSQVVSLAGETQYF
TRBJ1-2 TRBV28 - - TGTGCCAGCAGTTTAAAGAGGGCTTATGGCTACACCTTC CASSLKRAYGYTF
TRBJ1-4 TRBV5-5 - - TGTGCCAGCAGCACAGGAGGAGGTGAAAAACTGTTTTTT CASSTGGGEKLFF
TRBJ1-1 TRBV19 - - TGTGCCAGTAGTATGAACACTGAAGCTTTCTTT CASSMNTEAFF
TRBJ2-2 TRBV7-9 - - TGTGCCAGCAGCATCGGCGGGACCGCGAACACCGGGGAGCTGTTTTTT CASSIGGTANTGELFF
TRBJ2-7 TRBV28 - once TGTGCCAGCAGTGTACGCTTTTTGGCCGAGCAGTACTTC CASSVRFLAEQYF